This TCR beta chain was recovered during a study of T cell changes during pregnancy in multiple sclerosis. Clones were sequenced by immunoSEQ multiplex PCR, and TCRdb holds only the in-frame ones, with some missing. Of 50,000 to 60,000 clones in the sample, more than 80% were seen once. This CDR3 comprises 16 residues. The germline V gene encodes CDR1 LNHDA and CDR2 SQIVND (reference sequence). The V and J ends lost 3 bases and 1 base, in that order; junction bases with no gene match: 6. This rearrangement joins TRBV19 to TRBJ2-1; TRBD2 agrees at 7 bases. The source was CD4+ T cells from peripheral blood mononuclear cells, collected in the first trimester of pregnancy. The TCR was taken from a female donor with multiple sclerosis, enrolled in a pregnancy study. CDR3 amino acids: CASSIIAGASYNEQFF. Here the CDR3 DNA reads TGTGCCAGTAGTATCATAGCGGGTGCTTCCTACAATGAGCAGTTCTTC.